One sample yielded the 4 T cell receptor beta chains listed below, sequenced in a study of tumor-infiltrating lymphocytes in primary liver carcinoma. Priming with a constant-region primer yielded TCR beta cDNA from roughly 490 ng total RNA. Researchers made the TCR beta libraries by running three nested multiplex PCR rounds with slightly modified ARM-PCR. For around 9 cycles apiece, the opening two PCR rounds ran with TRBV1-TRBV30 forward primers and a C-beta reverse primer. TCRdb fed the multiplex PCR reads into MiXCR, producing one record per CDR3 protein. Of fewer than 350,000 distinct CDR3 sequences in the sample, less than 75% were seen once. Unsorted whole blood served as the source of blood RNA, and germline DNA was extracted as well. Source material: peripheral blood. The receptor set was obtained from a man in his forties with primary liver carcinoma and hepatitis B virus infection.

Comments on this clonotype: A read error may explain this, as a much larger clone is one base away. DNA for the CDR3: TGTACCAGCAGCCAGTTAGGTTTTACAGATACGCAGTATTTT. It translates to CTSSQLGFTDTQYF. This chain uses TRBV6-5 with TRBJ2-3; unclear D gene. Germline CDR1 and CDR2: MNHEY and SVGAGI. This CDR3 region has 14 residues.

To note about this clonotype: The junction shows a germline mismatch at one end, possibly a read error. The chain carries TRBV11-2 and TRBJ2-7; D unclear. Germline-derived CDR1 and CDR2 are SGHAT and FQNNGV. CDR3 length: 15 amino acids. CDR3 in amino acids: CGSRHPGQPSREQYF. The CDR3, as DNA: TGTGGCAGCAGACATCCGGGTCAGCCCTCCCGCGAACAGTACTTC.

Many counts were recorded for this clonotype. The rearrangement uses TRBV12-5 and TRBJ2-1; perhaps TRBD2 as D (5 bases). This CDR3 is built from 13 residues. The V and J ends lost 7 bases and 9 bases respectively, with 16 bases between them. Per germline, CDR1 LGHNT and CDR2 FRNRAP. The CDR3 bases are TGTGCTAGTGCTGAGGGATGGAGAGGTGAGCAGTTCTTC. Its protein is CASAEGWRGEQFF.

The chain couples TRBV5-1 to TRBJ2-5; 10 bases map to TRBD2. The CDR3 is 14 residues long. Per the germline V gene, CDR1 is SGHRS and CDR2 is YFSETQ. Losses at the gene ends were 4 bases for V and 5 bases for J; bases not matched to a gene: 5. CDR3 DNA: TGCGCCAGCAGCCTTGGGACTAGCGAGGAGACCCAGTACTTC. Its protein is CASSLGTSEETQYF.